This T cell receptor beta chain was retrieved from a study of beta chain features in type 1 diabetes. General study findings and limits: The study found fewer insertions and more deletions at VDJ junctions in type 1 diabetes patients.

Of note for this clone: Its matching antigen is unknown.

Of the isolated RNA, all was reverse transcribed, and so the sequenced material was expressed TCRB transcripts. This table comes from immunoSEQ multiplex PCR, and its TCRdb copy is limited to in-frame clones, with some not included. The sample shows approximately 150,000 clones, under 11% of them seen only once. Per the germline V gene, CDR1 is ENHRY and CDR2 is SYGVKD. The CDR3 length is 13 residues. Trimming removed 0 bases from V and 3 bases from J, with 5 bases in between. This TCR was recovered from a man younger than 35 in good health. The V and J genes are TRBV10-3 and TRBJ1-2; D is undetermined. Sequencing was done on a sample of naive CD4+ T cells from blood. The CDR3 nucleotides read TGTGCCATCAGTGAGTCGGGAGACTATGGCTACACCTTC. Translation: CAISESGDYGYTF.